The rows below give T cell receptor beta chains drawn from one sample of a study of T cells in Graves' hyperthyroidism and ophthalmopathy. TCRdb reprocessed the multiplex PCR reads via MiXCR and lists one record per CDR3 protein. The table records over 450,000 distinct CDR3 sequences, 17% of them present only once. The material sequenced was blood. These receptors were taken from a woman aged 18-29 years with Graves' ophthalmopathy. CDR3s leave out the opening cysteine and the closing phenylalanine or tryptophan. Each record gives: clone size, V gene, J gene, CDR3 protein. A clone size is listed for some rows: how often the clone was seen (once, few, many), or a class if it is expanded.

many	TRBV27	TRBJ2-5	ASSGGGAPGTFQETQY
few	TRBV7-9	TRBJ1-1	ASSFVFALWRPTEAF
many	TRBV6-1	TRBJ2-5	ASRMRQETQY
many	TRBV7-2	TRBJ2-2	ASSPWTSGRAGELF
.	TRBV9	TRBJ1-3	ASSPLTGNTIY
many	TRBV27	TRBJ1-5	ASSRTGGDQPQH
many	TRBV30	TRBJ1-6	AWSVDLSSPLH
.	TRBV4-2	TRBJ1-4	ASSQATGGGEKLF
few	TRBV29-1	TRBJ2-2	SGETGVNTGELF
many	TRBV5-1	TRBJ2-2	ASRRESNTGELF
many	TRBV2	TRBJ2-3	ASSRDTSGTAHGADTQY
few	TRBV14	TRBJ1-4	ASSQDRGARTEKLF
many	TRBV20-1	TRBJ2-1	SAEGQGDQPYNEQF
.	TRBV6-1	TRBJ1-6	ASSPTLQRSYNSPLH
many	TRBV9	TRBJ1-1	ASSVAGITEAF